These 32 T cell receptor beta chains were sequenced from one sample in a study of beta chain features in type 1 diabetes. Study-level findings and limits: When Type 1 diabetes patients were examined, their TCRB CDR3s proved moderately but significantly shorter in all four CD4+ subsets.

What these receptors recognize is not known. The sequenced template was cDNA made from the entire isolated RNA. Assay: immunoSEQ multiplex PCR; the TCRdb copy retains only in-frame clones and omits some. The sample gives about 250,000 clones, 11% of which show up once; around 0.017% is in the top ten. The sample was naive CD4+ T cells from blood. The receptors derive from a man aged 25-40 years with type 1 diabetes.

This clone appeared a few times. The gene calls are TRBV19 and TRBJ1-1, with unresolved D. V was clipped by 7 bases and J by 4 bases, with 13 bases between them. Germline lookup yields CDR1 LNHDA and CDR2 SQIVND (reference sequence). The CDR3 consists of 13 residues. Here the CDR3 reads CASNPQSSTEAFF. CDR3 coding DNA: TGTGCCAGTAACCCCCAGTCATCCACTGAAGCTTTCTTT.

This clone was counted a few times. The chain combines TRBV29-1 with TRBJ1-1, with 7 bases lining up with TRBD1. Germline CDR1 SQVTM, CDR2 ANQGSEA. The V segment lost 7 bases and the J segment 1 base; nucleotides outside the gene matches: 9. This CDR3 is built from 14 residues. The CDR3 DNA sequence: TGCAGCGGGGGGGACAGAGGAGGGAACACTGAAGCTTTCTTT. Protein sequence: CSGGDRGGNTEAFF. The full variable domain, rest sourced from reference TRBV29-1 and TRBJ1-1, is SAVISQKPSRDICQRGTSLTIQCQVDSQVTMMFWYRQQPGQSLTLIATANQGSEATYESGFVIDKFPISRPNLTFSTLTVSNMSPEDSSIYLCSGGDRGGNTEAFFGQGTRLTVV.

This clone occurred a few times. The rearrangement joins TRBV9 to TRBJ2-7, with TRBD1 as a possible D gene (5 bases). Looked up from germline, CDR1 is SGDLS and CDR2 is YYNGEE. The V and J ends lost 1 base and 3 bases respectively, with 14 bases between them. The CDR3 has 15 residues. The CDR3 DNA reads TGTGCCAGCAGCGTACTTCCAGGGTCTAGCTACGAGCAGTACTTC. It translates to CASSVLPGSSYEQYF.

This clone was detected only a few times. J is TRBJ1-1 and V is TRBV2; D possibly corresponds to TRBD1 (6 bases). Trimming took off 7 bases at V and 0 bases at J, with 12 bases between the two ends. Germline values: CDR1 SNHLY, CDR2 FYNNEI. The CDR3 totals 14 residues. CDR3 in DNA: TGTGCCAGCAAGAGGACAGAGATGAACACTGAAGCTTTCTTT. Protein: CASKRTEMNTEAFF. Variable domain in full (rest from reference TRBV2 and TRBJ1-1): EPEVTQTPSHQVTQMGQEVILRCVPISNHLYFYWYRQILGQKVEFLVSFYNNEISEKSEIFDDQFSVERPDGSNFTLKIRSTKLEDSAMYFCASKRTEMNTEAFFGQGTRLTVV.

This chain connects TRBV23-1 to TRBJ2-4; 7 nucleotides align to TRBD1. TRBV23-1 is flagged as an ORF with uncertain function. J was trimmed by 1 base and V by 4 bases; bases with no gene match: 4. The CDR3 consists of 15 residues. The CDR3 DNA reads TGCGCCAGCAGTCGCCCACAGGGGGCCAAAAACATTCAGTACTTC. Its protein product is CASSRPQGAKNIQYF.

In its sample, this clone was seen a few times. This chain connects TRBV30 to TRBJ1-4, with D tentatively TRBD1 (6 bases). This CDR3 region has 15 residues. V lost 3 bases and J lost 7, with 18 bases in between. In germline, CDR1 is GTSNPN, CDR2 SVGIG (reference sequence). CDR3 DNA sequence: TGTGCCTGGAGGCCTCCCGACAGGCCTCGTGAAAAACTGTTTTTT. Its translation: CAWRPPDRPREKLFF.

This clone came up a few times. This chain uses TRBV5-4 with TRBJ1-1; tentatively, D is TRBD1 (5 bases). Between the trimmed V and J ends, which lost 2 bases and 1 base, there was a span of 9 bases. CDR3 length: 14 residues. Germline assignment: CDR1 SGHNT and CDR2 YYREEE (reference sequence). For the CDR3, the DNA is TGTGCCAGCAGCTTCCTTGGACAGAACACTGAAGCTTTCTTT. It yields the protein CASSFLGQNTEAFF.

This clone showed up just a few times. CDR3 in DNA: TGTGCCAGTAGTAAAGGGACAGCGGCCTACGAGCAGTACTTC. This translates into CASSKGTAAYEQYF. This chain joins TRBV19 and TRBJ2-7, with 7 bases fitting TRBD1. Germline CDR1 reads LNHDA; CDR2 reads SQIVND (reference sequence). This CDR3 spans 14 amino acids. V shed 4 bases, J shed 2 bases, and the junction held 5 bases outside the gene matches.

This rearrangement joins TRBV29-1 to TRBJ1-2; TRBD1 agrees at 8 bases. Germline CDR1 SQVTM, CDR2 ANQGSEA. The CDR3 has 16 amino acids. V trimming: 2 bases; J trimming: 4 bases; junction bases outside the gene matches: 12. Here the CDR3 DNA reads TGCAGCGTTGAACTTAGCTCTCACAGGGGGGTCTATGGCTACACCTTC. Translating gives CSVELSSHRGVYGYTF.

The chain has TRBV6-5 and TRBJ2-2; D not resolved. With 5 bases removed from V and 8 bases from J, the gap between germline ends came to 12 bases. The CDR3 has 13 amino acids. CDR1 and CDR2 (germline): MNHEY, SVGAGI. CDR3 in amino acids: CASSRSGMGELFF. DNA for the CDR3: TGTGCCAGCAGTCGGTCCGGTATGGGGGAGCTGTTTTTT.

The gene calls are TRBV27 and TRBJ2-7; 10 bases line up with TRBD1. The CDR3 is made up of 15 amino acids. Trimming at V came to 6 bases and at J to 3 bases, leaving 8 bases not matched to a gene. Germline values: CDR1 MNHEY, CDR2 SMNVEV (reference sequence). DNA for the CDR3: TGTGCCAGCAGACCCGGGACAGGGGTCTACTACGAGCAGTACTTC. This sequence encodes CASRPGTGVYYEQYF.

This sequence joins TRBV5-1 and TRBJ2-7; D ambiguous. V gave up 0 bases and J gave up 4 bases, with 8 bases separating them. The CDR3 length is 13 residues. Germline V gene sequence: CDR1 SGHRS, CDR2 YFSETQ. Written as DNA, the CDR3 is TGCGCCAGCAGCTTGGCGGGTAGGTACGAGCAGTACTTC. Translation: CASSLAGRYEQYF.

This clone showed up just a few times. The CDR3 region is CASGRDSSTGELFF. The CDR3 nucleotides are TGTGCCAGCGGCCGGGACTCCTCAACCGGGGAGCTGTTTTTT. V is TRBV25-1 and J is TRBJ2-2; D perhaps matches TRBD2 (6 bases). Trimming stripped 8 bases from V and 5 bases from J, with 15 bases between. CDR3 length: 14 residues. CDR1 and CDR2 (germline): MGHDK, SYGVNS.

In its sample, this clone was seen a few times. The V and J genes are TRBV7-2 and TRBJ2-3; a possible D gene is TRBD2 (5 bases). The germline V gene has CDR1 SGHTA and CDR2 FQGNSA. V was pared by 8 bases and J by 2 bases, with 17 bases between. There are 15 residues in the CDR3. CDR3 nucleotides: TGTGCCAGCTCCCGGGGTAGGGCGGTCACAGATACGCAGTATTTT. As protein: CASSRGRAVTDTQYF.

V usage is TRBV7-2 and J usage is TRBJ1-2; D possibly corresponds to TRBD1 (6 bases). This CDR3 contains 17 residues. Deletions cut 1 base from V and 7 bases from J, with 22 bases between. CDR1 and CDR2 (germline): SGHTA, FQGNSA. The DNA for the CDR3 is TGTGCCAGCAGCTTAGTTCGGGGGGCGCAGTTATTGGGTGGCTACACCTTC. Translating gives CASSLVRGAQLLGGYTF.

The V gene is TRBV7-8, the J gene TRBJ2-1; the match to TRBD2 covers 10 bases. After removal of 6 bases from V and 12 bases from J, the junction contained 14 bases not matched to a gene. The CDR3 has 15 residues. Germline CDR1 is SGHVS and CDR2 is FQNEAQ. The CDR3 nucleotides read TGTGCCAGCAGTCCGACAGCGGGGGGGTCGGTTGGGCAGTTCTTC. Encoded protein: CASSPTAGGSVGQFF.

CDR3 in DNA: TGCGCCAGCTCGACAGGGGGCACAGATACGCAGTATTTT. This sequence encodes CASSTGGTDTQYF. This chain connects TRBV10-2 to TRBJ2-3; 8 positions match TRBD1. The V gene end was trimmed by 8 bases and the J gene end by 1 base; junction bases not matched to a gene: 2. CDR1 is WSHSY and CDR2 is SAAADI in the germline V gene. The CDR3 sequence is 13 residues long.

In its sample, this clone was seen a few times. The J gene is TRBJ2-7, the V gene TRBV30, with 7 positions matching TRBD1. This CDR3 has 13 amino acids. J gave up 3 bases and V 4 bases, and 6 bases lay outside the gene matches. Per the germline V gene, CDR1 is GTSNPN and CDR2 is SVGIG (reference sequence). The CDR3 reads CAWNRDRGYEQYF. CDR3 nucleotide sequence: TGTGCCTGGAACCGGGACAGAGGCTACGAGCAGTACTTC.

This clone has a handful of counts. J is TRBJ1-4 and V is TRBV4-3; the match to TRBD1 covers 7 bases. V shed 0 bases and J 7 bases; nucleotides not matched to a gene: 8. The germline CDR1 and CDR2 sequences are LGHNA and YSLEER. CDR3 length: 16 residues. This chain's CDR3 is CASSQDSRQGGEKLFF. The CDR3 DNA follows: TGCGCCAGCAGCCAAGATAGTCGGCAGGGGGGTGAAAAACTGTTTTTT.

This chain uses TRBV29-1 with TRBJ1-1; a possible D gene is TRBD1 (5 bases). Per germline, CDR1 SQVTM and CDR2 ANQGSEA. V lost 2 bases, J lost 6 bases, and 13 bases lay in between. The CDR3 sequence is 13 residues long. In DNA form, the CDR3 reads TGCAGCGTTGAAACGGCGGGGGGACCTGAAGCTTTCTTT. Amino acids: CSVETAGGPEAFF.

J is TRBJ1-2 and V is TRBV4-3; a possible D gene is TRBD1 (5 bases). CDR3 length: 15 residues. With 0 bases removed from V and 13 bases from J, the gap between germline ends came to 21 bases. CDR1 and CDR2 from the germline V gene are LGHNA and YSLEER. The chain's CDR3 is CASSQDTARRGDCTF. CDR3 bases: TGCGCCAGCAGCCAAGATACGGCCAGACGCGGGGACTGCACCTTC.

This clone turned up a few times. This chain joins TRBV29-1 and TRBJ2-3; TRBD1 matches 10 bases. This CDR3 is built from 13 residues. The ends lost 4 bases at V and 5 bases at J; junction bases unmatched: 3. The germline V gene encodes CDR1 SQVTM and CDR2 ANQGSEA. As DNA, the CDR3 is TGCAGCGTTGGCGGGACAGGGGTAGATACGCAGTATTTT. This encodes CSVGGTGVDTQYF.

This sequence joins TRBV5-4 and TRBJ1-6; TRBD1 matches at 9 bases. This CDR3 contains 14 residues. V shed 2 bases and J 10 bases; nucleotides not matched to a gene: 4. In germline, CDR1 is SGHNT, CDR2 YYREEE (reference sequence). The CDR3 region has the DNA TGTGCCAGCAGCTTACAGGGGGCGCGGTCACCCCTCCACTTT. Protein sequence: CASSLQGARSPLHF.

The rearrangement joins TRBV27 to TRBJ1-5; TRBD1 might be the D (5 bases). Germline assignment: CDR1 MNHEY and CDR2 SMNVEV (reference sequence). The CDR3 runs to 15 residues. V was pared by 6 bases and J by 0 bases, with 12 bases between. CDR3: CASRQGGNSNQPQHF. Written as DNA, the CDR3 is TGTGCCAGCAGGCAGGGCGGCAATAGCAATCAGCCCCAGCATTTT.

The table lists this clone with a few counts. The chain employs TRBV25-1 and TRBJ2-5; 7 nucleotides line up with TRBD1. Germline CDR1 is MGHDK and CDR2 is SYGVNS. The CDR3 has 13 amino acids. The junction had 5 bases not matched to a gene; V was cut back by 5 bases and J by 5 bases. The CDR3 DNA sequence: TGTGCCAGCAGTCCGACAGGGCGGGAGACCCAGTACTTC. It translates to CASSPTGRETQYF. The full variable domain, its missing parts supplied by reference TRBV25-1 and TRBJ2-5, is EADIYQTPRYLVIGTGKKITLECSQTMGHDKMYWYQQDPGMELHLIHYSYGVNSTEKGDLSSESTVSRIRTEHFPLTLESARPSHTSQYLCASSPTGRETQYFGPGTRLLVL.

CDR3 in DNA: TGTGCCAGCAGGGGGGCCGGCGAGCAGTACTTC. Its protein product is CASRGAGEQYF. The chain couples TRBV6-6 to TRBJ2-7; D might be TRBD1 (6 bases). Germline V lookup: CDR1 MNHNY, CDR2 SVGAGI (reference sequence). The germline V and J ends were trimmed by 6 bases and 6 bases, with 9 bases remaining between them. The CDR3 has 11 amino acids.

In this sample, this clone turned up a few times. This chain uses TRBV7-9 with TRBJ1-2, with D possibly TRBD1 on 5 matching bases. The CDR3 has 15 amino acids. With 6 bases removed from V and 4 bases from J, the gap between germline ends came to 18 bases. Looked up from germline, CDR1 is SEHNR and CDR2 is FQNEAQ (reference sequence). Here the CDR3 reads CASSPSRDGIYGYTF. The CDR3 DNA reads TGTGCCAGCAGTCCATCCAGGGATGGAATCTATGGCTACACCTTC.

This sequence joins TRBV19 and TRBJ2-5; perhaps TRBD2 as D (6 bases). V lost 8 bases and J lost 2, with 9 bases in between. There are 12 residues in the CDR3. Per the germline V gene, CDR1 is LNHDA and CDR2 is SQIVND (reference sequence). The CDR3 loop reads CASGTHQETQYF. The CDR3, as DNA: TGTGCCAGTGGGACTCATCAAGAGACCCAGTACTTC. Using reference TRBV19 and TRBJ2-5 for the parts outside the CDR3, the full variable domain is DGGITQSPKYLFRKEGQNVTLSCEQNLNHDAMYWYRQDPGQGLRLIYYSQIVNDFQKGDIAEGYSVSREKKESFPLTVTSAQKNPTAFYLCASGTHQETQYFGPGTRLLVL.

This clone was picked up a small number of times. The V gene is TRBV7-9, the J gene TRBJ2-1, with 9 bases aligning to TRBD2. The CDR3 has 16 residues. With V trimmed by 0 bases and J by 10 bases, 10 bases remained unmatched. The germline gives CDR1 SEHNR, CDR2 FQNEAQ (reference sequence). In DNA, the CDR3 is TGTGCCAGCAGCTTAGCGGGCCGAGCGGGGGGTGCAGAGCAGTTCTTC. It translates to CASSLAGRAGGAEQFF.

V is TRBV4-1 and J is TRBJ2-7; 10 bases agree with TRBD1. V trimming: 3 bases; J trimming: 0 bases; junction bases outside the gene matches: 2. Per germline, CDR1 MGHRA and CDR2 YSYEKL. The CDR3 has 15 amino acids. The CDR3 protein is CASSQDRGSSYEQYF. DNA of the CDR3: TGCGCCAGCAGCCAGGACAGGGGGTCCTCCTACGAGCAGTACTTC.

The genes are TRBV5-4 and TRBJ2-5; possible D gene TRBD1, 8 bases. This CDR3 has 19 amino acids. V lost 0 bases and J 5 bases, leaving 26 bases between the germline ends. The germline CDR1 and CDR2 sequences are SGHNT and YYREEE (reference sequence). The CDR3 region is CASSLGPRLGQGGKETQYF. In nucleotides, the CDR3 is TGTGCCAGCAGCTTGGGCCCGCGTCTTGGACAGGGAGGGAAGGAGACCCAGTACTTC.

The CDR3 coding sequence is TGTGCCAGTCGGAGTATGAACACTGAAGCTTTCTTT. Protein: CASRSMNTEAFF. The rearrangement links TRBV19 to TRBJ1-1; D is unclear. The CDR3 has 12 residues. Trimming stripped 8 bases from V and 0 bases from J, with 7 bases between. Germline CDR1 and CDR2: LNHDA and SQIVND (reference sequence).